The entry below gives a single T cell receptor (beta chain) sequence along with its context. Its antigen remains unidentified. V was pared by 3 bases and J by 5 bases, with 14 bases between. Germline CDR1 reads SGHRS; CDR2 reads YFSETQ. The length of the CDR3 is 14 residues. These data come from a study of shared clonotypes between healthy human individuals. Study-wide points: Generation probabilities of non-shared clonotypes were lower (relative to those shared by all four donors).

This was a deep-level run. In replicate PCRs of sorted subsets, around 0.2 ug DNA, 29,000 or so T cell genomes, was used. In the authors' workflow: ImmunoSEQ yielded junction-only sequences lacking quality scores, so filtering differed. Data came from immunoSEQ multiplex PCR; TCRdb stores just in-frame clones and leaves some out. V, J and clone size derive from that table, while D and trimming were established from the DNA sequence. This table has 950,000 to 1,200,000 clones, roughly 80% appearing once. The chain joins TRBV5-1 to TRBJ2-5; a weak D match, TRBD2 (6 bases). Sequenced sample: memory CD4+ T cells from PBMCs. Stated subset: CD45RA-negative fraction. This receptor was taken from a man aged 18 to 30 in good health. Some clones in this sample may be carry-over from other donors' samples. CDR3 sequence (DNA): TGCGCCAGCAGCTCCCGGGACTCCACGGAGACCCAGTACTTC. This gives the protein CASSSRDSTETQYF.